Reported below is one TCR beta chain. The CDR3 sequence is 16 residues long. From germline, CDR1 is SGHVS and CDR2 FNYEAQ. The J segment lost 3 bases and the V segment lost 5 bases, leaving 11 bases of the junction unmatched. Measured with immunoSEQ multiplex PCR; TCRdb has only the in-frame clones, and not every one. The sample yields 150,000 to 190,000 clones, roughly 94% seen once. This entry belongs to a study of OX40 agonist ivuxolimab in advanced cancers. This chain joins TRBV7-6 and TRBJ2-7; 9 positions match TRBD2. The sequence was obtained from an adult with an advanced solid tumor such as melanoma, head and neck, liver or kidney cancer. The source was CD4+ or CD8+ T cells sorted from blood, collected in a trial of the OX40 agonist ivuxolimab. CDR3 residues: CASSPTSGGSLYEQYF. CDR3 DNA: TGTGCCAGCAGCCCGACTAGCGGAGGGAGTCTCTACGAGCAGTACTTC.